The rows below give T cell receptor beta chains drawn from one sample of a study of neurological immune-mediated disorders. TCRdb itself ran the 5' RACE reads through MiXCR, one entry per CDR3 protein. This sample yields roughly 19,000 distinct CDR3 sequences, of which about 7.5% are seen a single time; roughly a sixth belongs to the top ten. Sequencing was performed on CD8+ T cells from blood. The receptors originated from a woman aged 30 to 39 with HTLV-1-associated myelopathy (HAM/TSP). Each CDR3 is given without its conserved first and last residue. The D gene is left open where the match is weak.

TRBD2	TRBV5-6	ASSLGGTTYEQY
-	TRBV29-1	SVYGVSSTDTQY
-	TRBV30	AWMTLDGYT
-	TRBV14	ASSLRDWVVNNEQF
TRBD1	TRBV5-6	ASSSQHRDRKTYEQY
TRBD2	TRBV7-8	ASSLATNPSGIYNEQF
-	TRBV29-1	SVETGNTYEQY
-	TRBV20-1	SASIPSGDTQY
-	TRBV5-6	ASSLGLGAAMEQY
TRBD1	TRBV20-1	SARDPGQGVHGYT
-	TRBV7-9	ASTPRGSSYEQY
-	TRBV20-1	SARDLEGSYNSPLH
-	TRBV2	ASSEVRDSPLH
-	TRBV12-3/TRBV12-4	ASSPTGWRQPQH
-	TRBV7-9	ASSLGARRVTSYEQY
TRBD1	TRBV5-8	ASSNGQGRETQY
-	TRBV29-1	SVLAFSYNEQF
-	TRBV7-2	ASSLSTDNYGYT
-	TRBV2	ASKVSGSRNQPQH
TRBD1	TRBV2	ASALRGQTEAF
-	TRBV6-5	ASSTGGGQPQH
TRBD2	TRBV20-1	SARAGGGAEEQF
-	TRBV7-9	ASSLASNYGYT
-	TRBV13	ASSFGGSREQY
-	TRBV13	ASSPKIHDTQY
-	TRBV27	ASSLSAGANTEAF
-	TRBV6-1	DSNHLGSKGTDTQY
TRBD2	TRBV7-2	ASSLGPSGGFWYEQY
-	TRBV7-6	ASSPRDFYQY
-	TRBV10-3	ASEQGSGANVLT
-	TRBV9	ASSVGGNYGYT
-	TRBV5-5	ASSTYNEQF
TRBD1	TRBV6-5	ASSTQGTANTGELF